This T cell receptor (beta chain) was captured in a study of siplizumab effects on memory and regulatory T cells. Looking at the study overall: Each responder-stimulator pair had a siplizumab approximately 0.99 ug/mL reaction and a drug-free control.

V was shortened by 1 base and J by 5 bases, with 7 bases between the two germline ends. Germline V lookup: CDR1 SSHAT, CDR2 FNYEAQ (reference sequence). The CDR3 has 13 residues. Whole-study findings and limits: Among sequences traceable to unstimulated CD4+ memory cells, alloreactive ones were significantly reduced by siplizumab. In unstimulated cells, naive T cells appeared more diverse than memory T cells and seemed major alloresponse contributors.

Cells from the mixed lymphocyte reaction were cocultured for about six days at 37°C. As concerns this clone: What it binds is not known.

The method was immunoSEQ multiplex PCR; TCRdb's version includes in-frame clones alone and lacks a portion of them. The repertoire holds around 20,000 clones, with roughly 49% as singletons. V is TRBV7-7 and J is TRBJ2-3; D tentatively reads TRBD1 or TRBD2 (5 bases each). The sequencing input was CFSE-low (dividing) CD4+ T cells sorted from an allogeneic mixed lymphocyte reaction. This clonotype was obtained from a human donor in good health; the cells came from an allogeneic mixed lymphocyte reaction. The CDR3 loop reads CASSLVRGDTQYF. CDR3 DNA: TGTGCCAGCAGCTTAGTGAGGGGAGATACGCAGTATTTT.